A single sample is the source of the 19 T cell receptor beta chains below, sequenced in a study of technical replicates of blood from several donors (dated by TCRdb to the late 2010s). Receptor libraries were prepared by the immunoSEQ multiplex PCR assay. The clones in this table, taken by TCRdb from immuneACCESS, are in-frame only. Not every clone is retained; where verified, under half of the shortfall comes from an unresolved V gene, and the cause of the rest is unknown. For this sample there are 50,000 to 55,000 clones; 86% appear just once. The top ten clones comprise more than 4.5% of the sample. The sequencing input was PBMCs. These receptors originate from a human donor in good health. Some clones in this sample may be carry-over from other donors' samples.

The genes are TRBV18 and TRBJ2-7; TRBD1 agrees at 9 bases. Trimming cost V 4 bases and J 7 bases; bases outside gene matches: 2. The CDR3 loop spans 12 amino acids. Germline V gene lookup returns CDR1 KGHSH and CDR2 LQKENI. The CDR3 DNA reads TGTGCCAGCTCACTTGGACAGGGGGAGCAGTACTTC. Amino acids: CASSLGQGEQYF.

The rearrangement joins TRBV6-1 to TRBJ1-6; 7 bases are a match to TRBD1. Germline CDR1 and CDR2: MNHNS and SASEGT. Trimming at V came to 1 base and at J to 5 bases, leaving 5 bases not matched to a gene. CDR3 length equals 16 residues. The CDR3 region has the DNA TGTGCCAGCAGTGAAGTCCCGACAGGGAATAATTCACCCCTCCACTTT. This gives the protein CASSEVPTGNNSPLHF.

The rearrangement uses TRBV4-3 and TRBJ1-3; D may be TRBD1 (6 bases). CDR3 length equals 16 residues. Trimming left V 4 bases short and J 3 bases short, with 16 bases between. Germline V gene sequence: CDR1 LGHNA, CDR2 YSLEER. CDR3: CASSPNYRVSGNTIYF. DNA of the CDR3: TGCGCCAGCAGCCCCAACTACAGGGTCAGTGGAAACACCATATATTTT.

This clone is labeled medium-sized. J is TRBJ2-7 and V is TRBV7-9; 8 bases are a match to TRBD1. This CDR3 spans 13 amino acids. Losses at the gene ends were 6 bases for V and 3 bases for J; bases not matched to a gene: 4. CDR1 is SEHNR and CDR2 is FQNEAQ in the germline V gene (reference sequence). The DNA of the CDR3 is TGTGCCAGCAGTCTACAGGGGGACTACGAGCAGTACTTC. It yields the protein CASSLQGDYEQYF.

The chain has TRBV11-2 and TRBJ2-5; 7 positions match TRBD2. The germline gives CDR1 SGHAT, CDR2 FQNNGV. The trim removed 5 bases at V and 7 bases at J, leaving 16 bases unmatched. The CDR3 has 16 residues. The CDR3 bases are TGTGCCAGCAGCGCCCAGGCGGGGCCAGGGAGGGTGACCCAGTACTTC. Translating it yields CASSAQAGPGRVTQYF.

CDR3 sequence reads: CASSPRLTGMIHEQYF. The DNA of the CDR3 is TGTGCCAGCAGCCCACGTCTGACAGGGATGATCCACGAGCAGTACTTC. This sequence joins TRBV7-9 and TRBJ2-7, with 7 nucleotides matching TRBD1. Germline V lookup: CDR1 SEHNR, CDR2 FQNEAQ (reference sequence). After removal of 5 bases from V and 5 bases from J, the junction contained 15 bases not matched to a gene. The CDR3 consists of 16 residues.

This chain uses TRBV18 with TRBJ2-1, with a weak D call TRBD1 (6 bases). V was clipped by 2 bases and J by 7 bases, with 12 bases between them. This CDR3 contains 14 residues. From germline, CDR1 is KGHSH and CDR2 LQKENI. The CDR3 sequence is CASSPNRVGNEQFF. The CDR3 DNA reads TGTGCCAGCTCACCAAACAGGGTCGGGAATGAGCAGTTCTTC. Complete variable domain (other parts from reference TRBV18 and TRBJ2-1): NAGVMQNPRHLVRRRGQEARLRCSPMKGHSHVYWYRQLPEEGLKFMVYLQKENIIDESGMPKERFSAEFPKEGPSILRIQQVVRGDSAAYFCASSPNRVGNEQFFGPGTRLTVL.

V usage is TRBV7-9 and J usage is TRBJ1-3; D gene ambiguous. The CDR3 is 17 amino acids. CDR1 and CDR2 from the germline V gene are SEHNR and FQNEAQ (reference sequence). V was cut by 9 bases and J by 2 bases, with 23 bases left in between. The CDR3 nucleotides are TGTGCCAGTCACCGGGATTTAGGAGGAACTACTGGAAACACCATATATTTT. As protein: CASHRDLGGTTGNTIYF.

The V gene is TRBV15, the J gene TRBJ2-7; 8 nucleotides line up with TRBD1. The CDR3 extends over 15 amino acids. J lost 3 bases, V lost 0 bases, and 4 bases had no gene match. Germline CDR1 and CDR2: LNHNV and YYDKDF (reference sequence). The CDR3 here is CATSRDRTGIYEQYF. The CDR3 region has the DNA TGTGCCACCAGCAGAGATAGGACAGGGATCTACGAGCAGTACTTC.

The rearrangement joins TRBV19 to TRBJ2-1, with 10 positions matching TRBD1. Germline V gene lookup returns CDR1 LNHDA and CDR2 SQIVND (reference sequence). J lost 6 bases, V lost 5 bases, and 4 bases had no gene match. This CDR3 contains 14 residues. The CDR3 coding sequence is TGTGCCAGTAGTCCGGGACAGGGGTTCAATGAGCAGTTCTTC. It specifies CASSPGQGFNEQFF.

This chain joins TRBV2 and TRBJ2-7, with D perhaps TRBD2 (5 bases). Trimming removed 7 bases from V and 0 bases from J, with 25 bases in between. Germline values: CDR1 SNHLY, CDR2 FYNNEI. The CDR3 has 18 amino acids. The CDR3 protein is CASTGVTFYTRSSYEQYF. CDR3 nucleotide sequence: TGTGCCAGCACTGGGGTTACCTTTTACACTAGGAGCTCCTACGAGCAGTACTTC.

The rearrangement links TRBV11-2 to TRBJ2-7; D gene uncertain. V lost 0 bases to trimming and J lost 0 bases, with 6 bases between them. The CDR3 sequence is 14 residues long. CDR1 and CDR2 (germline): SGHAT, FQNNGV. The CDR3 DNA reads TGTGCCAGCAGCTTAGATCCGAGCTCCTACGAGCAGTACTTC. Encoded protein: CASSLDPSSYEQYF.

The chain is built from TRBV29-1 and TRBJ1-2, with a possible D match to TRBD1 (6 bases). V lost 2 bases and J lost 8, with 9 bases in between. Germline CDR1 SQVTM, CDR2 ANQGSEA. The CDR3 consists of 11 residues. In nucleotides, the CDR3 is TGCAGCGTTGAAAGGGGGATCGGCTACACCTTC. Residues: CSVERGIGYTF.

The chain links TRBV7-9 to TRBJ2-7; a weak D match, TRBD2 (6 bases). Trimming cost V 8 bases and J 0 bases, with 17 bases left between them. This CDR3 has 15 residues. From germline, CDR1 is SEHNR and CDR2 FQNEAQ (reference sequence). The CDR3 bases are TGTGCCAGCTCTCCCTCCCGGGGGATCTCCTACGAGCAGTACTTC. Translating it yields CASSPSRGISYEQYF. The full variable domain, completed using reference TRBV7-9 and TRBJ2-7, is DTGVSQNPRHKITKRGQNVTFRCDPISEHNRLYWYRQTLGQGPEFLTYFQNEAQLEKSRLLSDRFSAERPKGSFSTLEIQRTEQGDSAMYLCASSPSRGISYEQYFGPGTRLTVT.

This sequence joins TRBV15 and TRBJ1-4; no clear D. The V end lost 0 bases, the J end lost 5 bases, and 7 bases lay between the germline ends. The CDR3 runs 14 residues. Germline V gives CDR1 LNHNV, CDR2 YYDKDF (reference sequence). CDR3 bases: TGTGCCACCAGCAGAGATCAGGAAAATGAAAAACTGTTTTTT. This gives the protein CATSRDQENEKLFF.

The gene calls are TRBV4-2 and TRBJ2-1, with 7 bases identical to TRBD2. V lost 2 bases, J lost 7 bases, and 11 bases stayed unmatched. CDR1 is LGHNA, CDR2 YNFKEQ, per germline. This CDR3 is built from 16 residues. The CDR3 DNA sequence: TGTGCCAGCAGCCAACCCGGGACTATCACGAGAAATGAGCAGTTCTTC. This translates into CASSQPGTITRNEQFF.

V usage is TRBV6-5 and J usage is TRBJ2-7; 10 nucleotides line up with TRBD1. The CDR3 spans 14 residues. V was pared by 6 bases and J by 3 bases, with 5 bases of the junction left unmatched. Germline assignment: CDR1 MNHEY and CDR2 SVGAGI. The DNA of the CDR3 is TGTGCCAGCAGATTGCGGGACAGGGGCTACGAGCAGTACTTC. Protein product: CASRLRDRGYEQYF.

The chain combines TRBV9 with TRBJ1-1; no clear D gene. The CDR3 has 13 amino acids. V lost 4 bases and J 9 bases, leaving 16 bases between the germline ends. CDR1 is SGDLS and CDR2 is YYNGEE in the germline V gene. The CDR3 loop is CASSSPAASQAFF. The CDR3 bases are TGTGCCAGCAGCTCACCCGCCGCCAGTCAAGCTTTCTTT.

The chain links TRBV12-5 to TRBJ1-3; TRBD1 is a possible D gene (5 bases). The V gene lost 0 bases and the J gene lost 0 bases, with 9 bases spanning the gap. CDR1 and CDR2 from the germline V gene are LGHNT and FRNRAP. The CDR3 covers 16 residues. CDR3 sequence reads: CASGLVQETSGNTIYF. The CDR3, as DNA: TGTGCTAGTGGTTTGGTACAGGAAACCTCTGGAAACACCATATATTTT.